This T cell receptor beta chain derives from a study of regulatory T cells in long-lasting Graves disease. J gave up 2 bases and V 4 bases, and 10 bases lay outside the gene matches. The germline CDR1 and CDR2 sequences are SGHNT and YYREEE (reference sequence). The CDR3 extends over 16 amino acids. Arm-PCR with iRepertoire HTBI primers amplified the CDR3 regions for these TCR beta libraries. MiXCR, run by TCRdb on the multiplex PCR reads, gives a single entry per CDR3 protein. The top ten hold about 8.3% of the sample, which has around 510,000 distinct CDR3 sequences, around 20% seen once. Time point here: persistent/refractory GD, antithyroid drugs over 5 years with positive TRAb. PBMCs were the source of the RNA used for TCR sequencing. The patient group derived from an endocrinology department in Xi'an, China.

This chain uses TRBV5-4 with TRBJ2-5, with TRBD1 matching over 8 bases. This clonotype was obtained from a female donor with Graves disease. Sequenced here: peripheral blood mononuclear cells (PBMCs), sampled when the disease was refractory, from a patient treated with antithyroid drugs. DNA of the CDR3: TGTGCCAGCAGCCCTCGACAGGGGAGTAGGCAAGAGACCCAGTACTTC. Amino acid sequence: CASSPRQGSRQETQYF.